What follows is one T cell receptor (beta chain) and its context. The sample is drawn from a study of blood T cell repertoires in COVID-19. Study information: Collection of acute and convalescent COVID-19 samples took place in the United States, Italy and Spain. The analysed material was cDNA or gDNA that came from T cells, B-cell-depleted T cells, or PBMCs.

The length of the CDR3 is 14 residues. CDR1 and CDR2 (germline): MNHEY, SVGAGI. Trimming cost V 7 bases and J 4 bases; bases outside gene matches: 7. Original data processing: Estimates of nucleated cell counts were drawn from the amplification of reference gene primers. Only in-frame clones appear in the TCRdb table, and some are missing; sequencing was by immunoSEQ multiplex PCR. The DNA was the basis for D and trimming; V, J and clone size are from that table. This sample carries around 50,000 clones, about 83% of them seen once, and the ten largest clones take 20% to 25%. The sequencing sample was made of peripheral blood. The chain combines TRBV6-5 with TRBJ1-5; the match to TRBD1 covers 7 bases. This receptor was identified in an elderly woman with acute or convalescent COVID-19. This CDR3 reads CASITGQYNQPQHF. The DNA for the CDR3 is TGTGCCAGCATTACGGGACAGTATAATCAGCCCCAGCATTTT.